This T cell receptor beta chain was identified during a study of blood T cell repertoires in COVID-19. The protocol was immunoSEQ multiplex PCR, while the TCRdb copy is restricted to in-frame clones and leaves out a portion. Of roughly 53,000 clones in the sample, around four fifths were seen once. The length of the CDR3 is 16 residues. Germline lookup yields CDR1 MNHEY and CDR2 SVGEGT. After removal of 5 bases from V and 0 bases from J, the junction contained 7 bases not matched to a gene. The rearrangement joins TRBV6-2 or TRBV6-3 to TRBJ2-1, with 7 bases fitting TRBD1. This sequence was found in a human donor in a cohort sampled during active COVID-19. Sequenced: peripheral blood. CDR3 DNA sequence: TGTGCCAGCAGTGGTCGACAGGGAAGCTCCTACAATGAGCAGTTCTTC. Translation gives CASSGRQGSSYNEQFF.